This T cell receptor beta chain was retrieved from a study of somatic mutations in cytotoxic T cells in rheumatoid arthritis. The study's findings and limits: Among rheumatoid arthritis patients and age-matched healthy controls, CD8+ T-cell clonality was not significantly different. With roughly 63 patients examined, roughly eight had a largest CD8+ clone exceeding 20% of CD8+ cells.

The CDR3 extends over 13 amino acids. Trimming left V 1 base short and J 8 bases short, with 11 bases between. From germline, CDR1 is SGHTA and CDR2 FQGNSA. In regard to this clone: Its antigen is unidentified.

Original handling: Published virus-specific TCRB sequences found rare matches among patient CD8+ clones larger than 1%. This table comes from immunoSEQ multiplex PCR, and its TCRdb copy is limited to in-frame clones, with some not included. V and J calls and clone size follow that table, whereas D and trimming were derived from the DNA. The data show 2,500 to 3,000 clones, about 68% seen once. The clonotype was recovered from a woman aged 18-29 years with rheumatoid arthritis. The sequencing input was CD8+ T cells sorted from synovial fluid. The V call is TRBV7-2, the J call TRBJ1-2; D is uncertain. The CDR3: CASSLESSRGYTF. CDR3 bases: TGTGCCAGCAGCTTAGAAAGTTCCCGGGGCTACACCTTC.